The 3 T cell receptor beta chains below come from one sample, sequenced in a study of blood T cells in healthy people across ages. Using a J-beta primer mix together with a sample-barcoded 5' primer, a second PCR was run for about 6 to 12 cycles. TCRdb re-derived calls from the 5' RACE reads in MiXCR, one entry per CDR3 protein. This table holds about 500,000 distinct CDR3 sequences, nearly 25% found once. This sample also belongs to another study, concerning T cells of mothers and their children.

Sequenced input: blood. These receptors were collected from a boy aged 10-17 years in good health.

This chain joins TRBV5-1 and TRBJ2-3; 13 positions agree with TRBD2. Germline V gene lookup returns CDR1 SGHRS and CDR2 YFSETQ. The CDR3 is 16 amino acids. The V and J ends lost 5 bases and 5 bases, in that order; junction bases with no gene match: 8. The CDR3 sequence is CASRVGTSGNVDTQYF. The CDR3 coding sequence is TGCGCCAGCAGGGTCGGGACTAGCGGGAACGTAGATACGCAGTATTTT.

With respect to this clonotype: Germline and junction disagree at one end, which may indicate a read error. This chain joins TRBV7-9 and TRBJ1-1; D may be TRBD1 (5 bases). The CDR3 totals 17 residues. Germline CDR1 and CDR2: SEHNR and FQNEAQ (reference sequence). CDR3 DNA: TGTGCCAGCAGCGTAGCGGTTTGGGGGAGTCGGAACACTGAAGCTTTCTTT. Protein sequence: CASSVAVWGSRNTEAFF.

This clonotype was picked up many times. The chain carries TRBV29-1 and TRBJ2-4; unclear D gene. Germline CDR1 SQVTM, CDR2 ANQGSEA. The CDR3 loop spans 11 amino acids. V lost 5 bases and J 7 bases, leaving 9 bases between the germline ends. The CDR3 nucleotides read TGCAGCGTTTACTCGTGGAACATTCAGTACTTC. This sequence encodes CSVYSWNIQYF.